The T cell receptor beta chain under discussion was sequenced for a study of pediatric ulcerative colitis. A remark on this clone: Its specificity is unknown.

Whole-study results and caveats: Clonal expansions reduced rectal repertoire diversity in acute severe colitis. Two rectal CDR3 clonotypes occurred in all ulcerative colitis patients.

Sequencing depth was up to 500,000 reads per sample. Profiling relied on immunoSEQ multiplex PCR, and the TCRdb table lists in-frame clones only, not all of them. The sample lists about 16,000 clones; 80% were seen once. J was trimmed by 1 base and V by 6 bases; bases with no gene match: 3. The CDR3 is 13 residues long. Germline lookup yields CDR1 MNHNY and CDR2 SVGAGI (reference sequence). The rectum was sampled with one to two pinch biopsies at colonoscopy. The sample comprised gut tissue. The clonotype originates from a boy younger than 18 who was a control in a study of pediatric ulcerative colitis. The genes are TRBV6-6 and TRBJ2-7; TRBD1 agrees at 7 bases. The CDR3 DNA reads TGTGCCAGCAGACCGGGACAGTCCTACGAGCAGTACTTC. This sequence encodes CASRPGQSYEQYF.